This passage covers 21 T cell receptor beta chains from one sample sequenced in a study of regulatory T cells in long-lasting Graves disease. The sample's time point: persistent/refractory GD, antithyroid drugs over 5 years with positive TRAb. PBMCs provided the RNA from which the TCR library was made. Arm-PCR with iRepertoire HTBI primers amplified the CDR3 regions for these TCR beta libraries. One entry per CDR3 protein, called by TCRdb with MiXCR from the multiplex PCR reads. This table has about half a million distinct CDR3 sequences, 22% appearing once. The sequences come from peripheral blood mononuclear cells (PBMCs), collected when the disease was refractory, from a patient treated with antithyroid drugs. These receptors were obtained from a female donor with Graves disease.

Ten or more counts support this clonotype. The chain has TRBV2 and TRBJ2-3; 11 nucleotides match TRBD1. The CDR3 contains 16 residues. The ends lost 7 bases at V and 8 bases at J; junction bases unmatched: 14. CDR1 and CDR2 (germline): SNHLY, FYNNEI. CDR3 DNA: TGTGCCAGCACCACATTGGGGGACAGGGGGTTGTCTACGCAGTATTTT. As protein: CASTTLGDRGLSTQYF. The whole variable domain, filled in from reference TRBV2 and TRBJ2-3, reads EPEVTQTPSHQVTQMGQEVILRCVPISNHLYFYWYRQILGQKVEFLVSFYNNEISEKSEIFDDQFSVERPDGSNFTLKIRSTKLEDSAMYFCASTTLGDRGLSTQYFGPGTRLTVL.

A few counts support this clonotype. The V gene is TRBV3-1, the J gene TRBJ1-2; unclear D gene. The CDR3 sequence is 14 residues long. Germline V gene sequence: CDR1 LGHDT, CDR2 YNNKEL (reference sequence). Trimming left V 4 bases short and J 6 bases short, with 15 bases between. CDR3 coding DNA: TGTGCCAGCAGCCGGAGAGCTGTACTCCATGGCTACACCTTC. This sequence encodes CASSRRAVLHGYTF.

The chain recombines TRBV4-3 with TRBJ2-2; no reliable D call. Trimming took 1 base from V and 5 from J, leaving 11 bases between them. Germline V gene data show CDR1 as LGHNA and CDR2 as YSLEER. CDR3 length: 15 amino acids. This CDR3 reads CASSQVGARTGELFF. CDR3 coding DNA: TGCGCCAGCAGCCAAGTCGGCGCGCGTACCGGGGAGCTGTTTTTT.

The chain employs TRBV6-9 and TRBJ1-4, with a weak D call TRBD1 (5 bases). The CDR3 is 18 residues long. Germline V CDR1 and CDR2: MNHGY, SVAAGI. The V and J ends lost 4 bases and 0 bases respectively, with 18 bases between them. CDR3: CASSSQGTIDATNEKLFF. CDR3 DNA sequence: TGTGCCAGCAGTTCCCAGGGAACTATCGATGCAACTAATGAAAAACTGTTTTTT.

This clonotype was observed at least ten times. CDR3 sequence (DNA): TGTGCCAGCAGCTACTGGGGGATGCGGGAGCAGTACTTC. It yields the protein CASSYWGMREQYF. The chain couples TRBV11-2 to TRBJ2-7; D may be TRBD1 or TRBD2 (5 bases each). Looked up from germline, CDR1 is SGHAT and CDR2 is FQNNGV. This CDR3 is built from 13 residues. Trimming shortened V by 4 bases and J by 7 bases, and 14 bases separated the two germline ends.

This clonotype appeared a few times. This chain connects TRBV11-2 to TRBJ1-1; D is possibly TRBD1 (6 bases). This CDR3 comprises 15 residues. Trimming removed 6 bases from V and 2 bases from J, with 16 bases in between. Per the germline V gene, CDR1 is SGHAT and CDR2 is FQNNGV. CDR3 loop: CASRGTRAANTEAFF. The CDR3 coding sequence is TGTGCCAGCAGGGGGACACGGGCTGCTAACACTGAAGCTTTCTTT.

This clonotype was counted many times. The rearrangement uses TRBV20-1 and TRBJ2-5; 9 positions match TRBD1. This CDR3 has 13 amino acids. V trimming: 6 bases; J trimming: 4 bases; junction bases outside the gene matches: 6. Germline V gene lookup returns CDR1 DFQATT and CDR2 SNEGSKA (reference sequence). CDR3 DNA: TGCAGTGCCCTGGGACAGGGTGGAGAGACCCAGTACTTC. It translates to CSALGQGGETQYF.

This CDR3 is CASSRSLAGAYTQYF. As DNA, the CDR3 is TGTGCCAGCAGCCGCTCACTAGCGGGAGCGTATACGCAGTATTTT. The gene calls are TRBV12-3 or TRBV12-4 and TRBJ2-3; 11 bases fit TRBD2. CDR3 size: 15 residues. Trimming removed 6 bases from V and 7 bases from J; junction bases left unmatched: 9.

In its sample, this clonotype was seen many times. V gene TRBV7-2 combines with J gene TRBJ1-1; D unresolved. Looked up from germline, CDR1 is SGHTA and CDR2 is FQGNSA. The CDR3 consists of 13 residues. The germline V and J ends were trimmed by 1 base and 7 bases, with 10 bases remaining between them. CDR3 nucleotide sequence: TGTGCCAGCAGCTTAGAATGGAGAGGTGAAGCTTTCTTT. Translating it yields CASSLEWRGEAFF.

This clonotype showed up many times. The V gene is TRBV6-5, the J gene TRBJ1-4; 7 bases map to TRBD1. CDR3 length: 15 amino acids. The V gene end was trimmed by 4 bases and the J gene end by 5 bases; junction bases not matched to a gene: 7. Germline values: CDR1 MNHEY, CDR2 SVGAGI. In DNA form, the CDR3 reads TGTGCCAGCAGTTCTACAGGGGCGACAAATGAAAAACTGTTTTTT. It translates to CASSSTGATNEKLFF.

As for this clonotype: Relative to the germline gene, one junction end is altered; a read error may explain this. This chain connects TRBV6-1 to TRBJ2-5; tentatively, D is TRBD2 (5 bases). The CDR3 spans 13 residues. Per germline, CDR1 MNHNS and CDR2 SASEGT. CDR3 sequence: CASSRLYGETQCF. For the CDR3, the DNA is TGTGCCAGCAGCCGGCTCTACGGGGAGACCCAGTGCTTC.

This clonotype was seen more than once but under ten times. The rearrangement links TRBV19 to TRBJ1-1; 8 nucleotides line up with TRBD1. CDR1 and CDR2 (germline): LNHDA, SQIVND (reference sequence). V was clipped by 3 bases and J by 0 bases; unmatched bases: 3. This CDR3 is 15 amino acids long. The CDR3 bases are TGTGCCAGTAGTATTCTGGACAGGGTGAACACTGAAGCTTTCTTT. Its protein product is CASSILDRVNTEAFF.

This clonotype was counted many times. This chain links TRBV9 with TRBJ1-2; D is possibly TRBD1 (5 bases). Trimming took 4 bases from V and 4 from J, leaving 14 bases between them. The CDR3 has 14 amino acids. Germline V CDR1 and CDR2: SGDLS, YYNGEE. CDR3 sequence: CASSQVEGLYGYTF. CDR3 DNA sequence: TGTGCCAGCAGCCAGGTGGAGGGACTCTATGGCTACACCTTC.

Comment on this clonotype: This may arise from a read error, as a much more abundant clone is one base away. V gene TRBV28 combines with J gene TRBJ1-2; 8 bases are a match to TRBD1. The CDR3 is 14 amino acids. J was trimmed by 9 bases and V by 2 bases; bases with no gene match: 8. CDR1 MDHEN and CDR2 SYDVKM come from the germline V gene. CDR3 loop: CASSLLDRGTCYTF. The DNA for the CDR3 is TGTGCCAGCAGTTTACTTGACAGGGGTACTTGCTACACCTTC.

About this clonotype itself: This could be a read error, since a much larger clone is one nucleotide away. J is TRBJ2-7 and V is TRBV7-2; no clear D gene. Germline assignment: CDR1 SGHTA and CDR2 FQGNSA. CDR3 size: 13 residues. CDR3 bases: TGTGCCAGCAGCTTAGTGGTCTCCTGCGAGCAGTACTTC. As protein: CASSLVVSCEQYF.

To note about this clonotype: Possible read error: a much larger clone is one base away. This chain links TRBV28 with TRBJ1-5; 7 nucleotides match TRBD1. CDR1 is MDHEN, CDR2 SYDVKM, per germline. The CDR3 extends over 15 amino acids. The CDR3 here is CTSSAGTVSNQPQHF. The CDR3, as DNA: TGTACCAGCAGTGCTGGGACAGTAAGCAATCAGCCCCAGCATTTT.

The CDR3 spells CASSSEGNNLGNQPQHF. In DNA form, the CDR3 reads TGTGCCAGCTCTTCCGAGGGGAACAACCTAGGTAATCAGCCCCAGCATTTT. The genes are TRBV18 and TRBJ1-5; a weak D match, TRBD1 (5 bases). This CDR3 region has 17 residues. Germline CDR1 is KGHSH and CDR2 is LQKENI. The V end lost 6 bases, the J end lost 4 bases, and 22 bases lay between the germline ends.

For the CDR3, the DNA is TGTGCCAGCAGTCCGGACAGGGGCGCGGATGGCTACACCTTC. Translated: CASSPDRGADGYTF. The chain employs TRBV2 and TRBJ1-2, with 9 bases lining up with TRBD1. CDR1 is SNHLY and CDR2 is FYNNEI in the germline V gene. The CDR3 has 14 amino acids. The junction had 7 bases not matched to a gene; V was cut back by 5 bases and J by 6 bases.

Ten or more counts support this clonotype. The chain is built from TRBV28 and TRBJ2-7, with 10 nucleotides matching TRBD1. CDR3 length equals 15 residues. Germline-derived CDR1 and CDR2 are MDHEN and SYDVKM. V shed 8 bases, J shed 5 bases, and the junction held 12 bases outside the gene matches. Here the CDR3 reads CASDLGTGAPHEQYF. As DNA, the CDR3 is TGTGCCAGCGACTTAGGGACAGGGGCGCCCCACGAGCAGTACTTC.

CDR3 sequence: CASRSPGAPMEQYF. The CDR3 DNA reads as TGTGCCAGCCGTTCCCCGGGGGCCCCAATGGAGCAGTACTTC. J is TRBJ2-7 and V is TRBV28, with D tentatively TRBD1 or TRBD2 (6 bases each). V lost 8 bases to trimming and J lost 7 bases, with 21 bases between them. The CDR3 runs to 14 residues. Germline V gene lookup returns CDR1 MDHEN and CDR2 SYDVKM.

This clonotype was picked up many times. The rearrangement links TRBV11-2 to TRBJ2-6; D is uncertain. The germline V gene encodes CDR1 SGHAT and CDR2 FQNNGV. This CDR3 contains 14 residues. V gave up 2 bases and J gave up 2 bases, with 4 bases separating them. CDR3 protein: CASSLRPGANVLTF. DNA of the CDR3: TGTGCCAGCAGCTTAAGACCTGGGGCCAACGTCCTGACTTTC.